This T cell receptor beta chain was profiled in a study of T cell repertoires in ileal Crohn's disease. Study-level background: About half of patients got postoperative therapy: roughly 12 thiopurines, about 20 anti-TNF. Study-wide points: Endoscopic recurrence occurred in every patient whose clonality exceeded 26.8%.

TCRdb keeps only in-frame clones here, not all; method: immunoSEQ multiplex PCR. The table shows 2,500 or so clones, with around four fifths occurring only once. Notes on this clone: Its antigen is unknown.

This CDR3 contains 16 residues. Trimming removed 0 bases at V and 2 bases at J, with 12 bases between. The sequenced sample was ileal tissue. The chain links TRBV23-1 to TRBJ2-3; D is ambiguous. TRBV23-1 is an open reading frame whose function is uncertain. The receptor comes from an adult with Crohn's disease. The CDR3 here is CASSQSAIPPTDTQYF. The CDR3 nucleotides are TGCGCCAGCAGTCAATCAGCCATTCCGCCCACAGATACGCAGTATTTT.